The sample holds a few counts of the clone carrying this T cell receptor beta chain. Its antigen is unknown. The source of the sample is a study of T cells in Graves' hyperthyroidism and ophthalmopathy. Overall study findings and caveats: The blood repertoire included most of the expanded thyroid clonotypes above 0.001.

TCR beta CDR3 regions were amplified from RNA transcripts. First-round RT-PCR of the TCR CDR3 relied on the HTBI primer set. TCRdb independently ran MiXCR on the multiplex PCR reads; one entry per CDR3 protein. Of hundreds of thousands of distinct CDR3 sequences listed, around 19% are singletons. Patients were excluded because of uncontrolled infection, other autoimmune disease, pregnancy or lactation. This sequence originates from a man in his forties with Graves' hyperthyroidism. The sequenced material came from blood.

This chain's CDR3 is CASRTSGGRLDTQYF. For the CDR3, the DNA is TGTGCCAGCCGGACTAGCGGGGGGCGACTTGATACGCAGTATTTT. V and J are TRBV3-2 and TRBJ2-3; the table names TRBD2, a call not compared with the DNA. TRBV3-2 is termed a pseudogene. The CDR3 extends over 15 amino acids.